Each of the 2 T cell receptor beta chains below was sequenced from the same sample in a study of patients and donors after allogeneic stem cell transplantation. TCRdb used MiXCR to reprocess the RT-PCR reads, holding one entry per CDR3 protein. The profile shows about 960,000 distinct CDR3 sequences, 18% of them singletons. Sequencing used blood, either unsorted or a sorted T cell fraction (not recorded which). The receptors were sampled from a human donor who was either an allogeneic HSCT recipient or a stem cell or donor lymphocyte infusion donor (not recorded which). It is not recorded whose cells these are; they may come from a transplant donor.

This clonotype was observed a handful of times. The rearrangement links TRBV29-1 to TRBJ2-1, with D possibly being TRBD2 (6 bases). Trimming took off 6 bases at V and 3 bases at J, with 9 bases between the two ends. There are 12 residues in the CDR3. From germline, CDR1 is SQVTM and CDR2 ANQGSEA. The CDR3 nucleotides are TGCAGCGTCCGGACTATCTACAATGAGCAGTTCTTC. It is translated as CSVRTIYNEQFF.

The rearrangement uses TRBV15 and TRBJ2-1; 8 nucleotides align to TRBD2. The V and J ends lost 7 bases and 9 bases, in that order; junction bases with no gene match: 8. The CDR3 runs 13 residues. CDR1 LNHNV and CDR2 YYDKDF come from the germline V gene (reference sequence). This chain's CDR3 is CATTLRGGSEQFF. As DNA, the CDR3 is TGTGCCACCACTCTACGGGGGGGGAGTGAGCAGTTCTTC. The entire variable domain, with the rest obtained from reference TRBV15 and TRBJ2-1, is as follows: DAMVIQNPRYQVTQFGKPVTLSCSQTLNHNVMYWYQQKSSQAPKLLFHYYDKDFNNEADTPDNFQSRRPNTSFCFLDIRSPGLGDTAMYLCATTLRGGSEQFFGPGTRLTVL.